This section outlines one T cell receptor beta chain sequence together with its context. What it binds is not known. Per germline, CDR1 SGHTA and CDR2 FQGTGA. The CDR3 loop spans 16 amino acids. V shed 5 bases and J 4 bases; nucleotides not matched to a gene: 7. This sample stems from a study of CD8+ T cells in alopecia areata. On the study more broadly: Patients received oral tofacitinib, 5 to 10 mg twice daily, for moderate-to-severe alopecia areata.

Broader study findings: Lesional scalp, especially alopecia totalis/universalis, showed higher clonality than normal scalp.

RNA was isolated and reverse transcribed to cDNA, the sequencing template. The table came from immunoSEQ multiplex PCR; TCRdb's copy has only in-frame clones and leaves some out. The data contain fewer than 150,000 clones, roughly two fifths of them singletons. Alopecia areata patients gave lesional scalp punch biopsies and peripheral blood samples. This clonotype was sampled from a human donor with alopecia areata. Sequencing was performed on CD4+ T cells sorted from blood. The genes are TRBV7-3 and TRBJ2-1, with 11 positions matching TRBD2. The CDR3 nucleotides read TGTGCCAGCAGCCCCCACCTAGCGGGGGGTTACAATGAGCAGTTCTTC. Amino acids: CASSPHLAGGYNEQFF. Drawing the rest from reference TRBV7-3 and TRBJ2-1, the complete variable domain is GAGVSQTPSNKVTEKGKYVELRCDPISGHTALYWYRQSLGQGPEFLIYFQGTGAADDSGLPNDRFFAVRPEGSVSTLKIQRTERGDSAVYLCASSPHLAGGYNEQFFGPGTRLTVL.